This T cell receptor beta chain appears in the sequencing data of a study of shared T cell receptors in the human thymus. Assay: immunoSEQ multiplex PCR; the TCRdb copy retains only in-frame clones and omits some. The sample holds about 660,000 clones, roughly 90% seen once. Germline V gene lookup returns CDR1 SGHDT and CDR2 YYEEEE. J lost 2 bases, V lost 7 bases, and 10 bases had no gene match. The length of the CDR3 is 15 residues. Another study also made use of these data, one on human thymus T cells. That report notes: Healthy Finnish infants undergoing corrective surgery for congenital heart defects were the donors. Surgeons resected thymus tissue during corrective heart surgery. Related studies noted strongly shared thymic repertoires across unrelated people.

This receptor was taken from a boy under two years old with a congenital heart defect. What was sequenced was thymocytes. The chain recombines TRBV5-6 with TRBJ2-3, with 7 bases aligning to TRBD2. The DNA of the CDR3 is TGTGCCAGCGACTCTAGCGGTTCCCTCACAGATACGCAGTATTTT. Translating gives CASDSSGSLTDTQYF.